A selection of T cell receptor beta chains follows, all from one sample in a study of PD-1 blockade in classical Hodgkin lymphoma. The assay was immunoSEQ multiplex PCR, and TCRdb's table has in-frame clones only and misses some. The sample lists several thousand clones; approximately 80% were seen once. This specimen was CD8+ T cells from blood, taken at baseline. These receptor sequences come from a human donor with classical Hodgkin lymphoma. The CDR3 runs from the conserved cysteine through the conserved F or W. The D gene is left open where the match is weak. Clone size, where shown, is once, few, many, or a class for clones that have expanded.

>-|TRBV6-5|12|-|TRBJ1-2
CASRDWGYGYTF
TGTGCCAGCAGGGACTGGGGCTATGGCTACACCTTC
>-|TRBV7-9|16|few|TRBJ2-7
CASSFVTGSTSYEQYF
TGTGCCAGCAGCTTTGTTACAGGCTCTACCTCCTACGAGCAGTACTTC
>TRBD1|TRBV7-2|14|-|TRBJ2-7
CASSHPGTGYEQYF
TGTGCCAGCAGCCACCCTGGGACAGGCTACGAGCAGTACTTC
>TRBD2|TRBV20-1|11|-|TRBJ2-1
CSARGGTSKFF
TGCAGTGCTAGAGGGGGGACTAGTAAGTTCTTC
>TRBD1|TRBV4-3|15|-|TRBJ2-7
CASSRGRDRVYEQYF
TGCGCCAGCAGCCGCGGCCGGGACAGGGTCTACGAGCAGTACTTC
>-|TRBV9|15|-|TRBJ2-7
CASSVVGASSYEQYF
TGTGCCAGCAGCGTAGTCGGGGCAAGCTCCTACGAGCAGTACTTC
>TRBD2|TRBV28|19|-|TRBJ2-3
CASRSPGTSGGHPTDTQYF
TGTGCCAGCAGATCCCCCGGGACTAGCGGGGGCCACCCCACAGATACGCAGTATTTT
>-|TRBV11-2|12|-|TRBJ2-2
CASSFSTGELFF
TGTGCCAGCAGCTTCTCGACCGGGGAGCTGTTTTTT
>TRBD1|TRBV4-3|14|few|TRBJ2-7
CASSQGTGVYEQYF
TGCGCCAGCAGCCAAGGGACAGGAGTCTACGAGCAGTACTTC
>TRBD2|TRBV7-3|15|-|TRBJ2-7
CASSLSGGAAYEQYF
TGTGCCAGCAGCTTAAGCGGGGGGGCCGCCTACGAGCAGTACTTC
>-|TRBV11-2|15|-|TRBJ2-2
CASSLWQPNTGELFF
TGTGCCAGCAGCTTGTGGCAGCCGAACACCGGGGAGCTGTTTTTT